These T cell receptor beta chains were read from a single sample in a study of Graves' ophthalmopathy and Graves' hyperthyroidism. Using its own MiXCR run on the multiplex PCR reads, TCRdb lists one record per CDR3 protein. The repertoire consists of 1 million to 1.3 million distinct CDR3 sequences, with about two fifths occurring once and the leading ten covering around 10%. The sequenced sample consisted of peripheral blood or thyroid tissue (not recorded which). The receptors originated from an adult man with Graves' hyperthyroidism. Both conserved end residues are part of each CDR3. D genes are given only for firm matches. Size is stated for part of the rows, as once, few or many counts, or as a class when the clone is expanded.

abundance: NA; v_gene: TRBV29-1; d_gene: NA; j_gene: TRBJ2-2; CDR3aa: CSVRPGDGELFF; CDR3nt: TGCAGCGTTAGGCCTGGGGACGGGGAGCTGTTTTTT
abundance: NA; v_gene: TRBV24-1; d_gene: NA; j_gene: TRBJ2-5; CDR3aa: CASTPSGALQGETQYF; CDR3nt: TGTGCCAGCACCCCTAGTGGGGCGCTCCAAGGAGAGACCCAGTACTTC
abundance: NA; v_gene: TRBV2; d_gene: NA; j_gene: TRBJ1-4; CDR3aa: CASSSRDNNEKLFF; CDR3nt: TGTGCCAGCAGTTCCCGGGACAATAATGAAAAACTGTTTTTT
abundance: many; v_gene: TRBV29-1; d_gene: NA; j_gene: TRBJ2-2; CDR3aa: CSVWGRGTGELFF; CDR3nt: TGCAGCGTTTGGGGGCGCGGCACCGGGGAGCTGTTTTTT
abundance: many; v_gene: TRBV14; d_gene: NA; j_gene: TRBJ2-2; CDR3aa: CASSQVIPRNTGELFF; CDR3nt: TGTGCCAGCAGCCAAGTAATCCCCAGGAACACCGGGGAGCTGTTTTTT
abundance: many; v_gene: TRBV2; d_gene: NA; j_gene: TRBJ2-7; CDR3aa: CASSELDRNYEQYF; CDR3nt: TGTGCCAGCAGTGAATTGGACAGAAACTACGAGCAGTACTTC
abundance: NA; v_gene: TRBV5-1; d_gene: NA; j_gene: TRBJ2-7; CDR3aa: CASSLEARVTYEQYF; CDR3nt: TGCGCCAGCAGCTTGGAGGCTAGGGTAACCTACGAGCAGTACTTC
abundance: many; v_gene: TRBV7-9; d_gene: NA; j_gene: TRBJ2-5; CDR3aa: CASRGRPEETQYF; CDR3nt: TGTGCCAGCAGGGGACGCCCCGAAGAGACCCAGTACTTC
abundance: NA; v_gene: TRBV2; d_gene: NA; j_gene: TRBJ1-3; CDR3aa: CAGSENWWRNTIYF; CDR3nt: TGTGCCGGCAGTGAAAATTGGTGGAGAAACACCATATATTTT
abundance: few; v_gene: TRBV6-2/TRBV6-3; d_gene: NA; j_gene: TRBJ1-1; CDR3aa: CASSYSNTGAEAFF; CDR3nt: TGTGCCAGCAGTTACTCAAATACCGGGGCTGAAGCTTTCTTT
abundance: few; v_gene: TRBV11-2; d_gene: TRBD2; j_gene: TRBJ2-7; CDR3aa: CASSSLAGGPVLPYEQYF; CDR3nt: TGTGCCAGCAGCTCCCTAGCGGGAGGGCCTGTCCTCCCCTACGAGCAGTACTTC
abundance: NA; v_gene: TRBV20-1; d_gene: NA; j_gene: TRBJ1-6; CDR3aa: CSAYPSTANSPLHF; CDR3nt: TGCAGTGCTTATCCGAGTACAGCCAATTCACCCCTCCACTTT
abundance: NA; v_gene: TRBV12-3/TRBV12-4; d_gene: TRBD1; j_gene: TRBJ1-2; CDR3aa: CASSHRGLGYDYTF; CDR3nt: TGTGCCAGCAGTCACAGGGGGTTAGGATATGACTACACCTTC
abundance: NA; v_gene: TRBV10-3; d_gene: TRBD1; j_gene: TRBJ1-2; CDR3aa: CAINDRVLGGYTF; CDR3nt: TGTGCCATCAACGACAGGGTCCTAGGTGGCTACACCTTC
abundance: many; v_gene: TRBV7-8; d_gene: TRBD1; j_gene: TRBJ1-2; CDR3aa: CASRPTGGVRGYTF; CDR3nt: TGTGCCAGCAGACCCACAGGGGGGGTTCGTGGCTACACCTTC
abundance: NA; v_gene: TRBV10-3; d_gene: NA; j_gene: TRBJ2-6; CDR3aa: CANAETGSGANVLTF; CDR3nt: TGTGCCAACGCTGAGACAGGCTCTGGGGCCAACGTCCTGACTTTC
abundance: NA; v_gene: TRBV6-4; d_gene: NA; j_gene: TRBJ2-2; CDR3aa: CASSDGDTGELFF; CDR3nt: TGTGCCAGCAGTGACGGAGACACCGGGGAGCTGTTTTTT
abundance: few; v_gene: TRBV24-1; d_gene: NA; j_gene: TRBJ2-3; CDR3aa: CATSPRAQAVTDTQYF; CDR3nt: TGTGCCACCAGCCCTAGGGCACAGGCGGTCACAGATACGCAGTATTTT
abundance: many; v_gene: TRBV10-3; d_gene: TRBD1; j_gene: TRBJ1-1; CDR3aa: CATRDRNTEAFF; CDR3nt: TGTGCCACCCGGGACAGGAACACTGAAGCTTTCTTT
abundance: NA; v_gene: TRBV6-5; d_gene: TRBD1; j_gene: TRBJ1-5; CDR3aa: CASSWGTGISQPQHF; CDR3nt: TGTGCCAGCAGTTGGGGGACAGGGATCTCGCAGCCCCAGCATTTT
abundance: many; v_gene: TRBV29-1; d_gene: TRBD1; j_gene: TRBJ2-7; CDR3aa: CSVFGIQGARSYEQYF; CDR3nt: TGCAGCGTTTTTGGAATACAGGGGGCGCGGTCCTACGAGCAGTACTTC
abundance: NA; v_gene: TRBV6-2/TRBV6-3; d_gene: NA; j_gene: TRBJ2-5; CDR3aa: CASRQNQETQYF; CDR3nt: TGTGCCAGCAGGCAAAATCAAGAGACCCAGTACTTC
abundance: many; v_gene: TRBV19; d_gene: NA; j_gene: TRBJ1-1; CDR3aa: CASSQGTMNTEAFF; CDR3nt: TGTGCCAGTAGTCAGGGGACAATGAACACTGAAGCTTTCTTT
abundance: many; v_gene: TRBV12-3/TRBV12-4; d_gene: NA; j_gene: TRBJ1-5; CDR3aa: CASSTGQQPQHF; CDR3nt: TGTGCCAGCAGTACCGGACAGCAGCCCCAGCATTTT
abundance: few; v_gene: TRBV10-3; d_gene: NA; j_gene: TRBJ2-7; CDR3aa: CASGPGHLNYEQYF; CDR3nt: TGTGCCAGCGGACCGGGACACTTAAACTACGAGCAGTACTTC
abundance: NA; v_gene: TRBV7-2; d_gene: TRBD2; j_gene: TRBJ2-7; CDR3aa: CASSLKAGGPYEQYF; CDR3nt: TGTGCCAGCAGCTTAAAAGCGGGAGGCCCCTACGAGCAGTACTTC
abundance: NA; v_gene: TRBV6-2/TRBV6-3; d_gene: TRBD2; j_gene: TRBJ2-2; CDR3aa: CASYRGRVNTGELFF; CDR3nt: TGTGCCAGCTACCGCGGGAGGGTGAACACCGGGGAGCTGTTTTTT
abundance: many; v_gene: TRBV10-3; d_gene: NA; j_gene: TRBJ1-1; CDR3aa: CAIRGDGLGAFF; CDR3nt: TGTGCCATCAGGGGTGATGGACTCGGAGCTTTCTTT
abundance: many; v_gene: TRBV10-3; d_gene: NA; j_gene: TRBJ2-6; CDR3aa: CATLVGSGANVLTF; CDR3nt: TGTGCCACCCTCGTGGGCTCTGGGGCCAACGTCCTGACTTTC
abundance: many; v_gene: TRBV24-1; d_gene: NA; j_gene: TRBJ1-2; CDR3aa: CATSDPGQRAYGYTF; CDR3nt: TGTGCCACCAGTGATCCAGGACAACGCGCCTATGGCTACACCTTC
abundance: few; v_gene: TRBV29-1; d_gene: TRBD1; j_gene: TRBJ2-7; CDR3aa: CSAYRGVAPSGYEQYF; CDR3nt: TGCAGCGCATACAGGGGCGTCGCTCCTTCGGGCTACGAGCAGTACTTC
abundance: NA; v_gene: TRBV29-1; d_gene: NA; j_gene: TRBJ2-5; CDR3aa: CSVLEFQETQYF; CDR3nt: TGCAGCGTTCTTGAGTTCCAAGAGACCCAGTACTTC
abundance: NA; v_gene: TRBV19; d_gene: NA; j_gene: TRBJ2-7; CDR3aa: CASSRQQTYEQYF; CDR3nt: TGTGCCAGTAGTCGGCAGCAAACCTACGAGCAGTACTTC
abundance: few; v_gene: TRBV13; d_gene: NA; j_gene: TRBJ1-2; CDR3aa: CASRTYGYTF; CDR3nt: TGTGCCAGCAGAACATATGGCTACACCTTC
abundance: few; v_gene: TRBV20-1; d_gene: TRBD1; j_gene: TRBJ2-5; CDR3aa: CSAIPGTGDLETQYF; CDR3nt: TGCAGTGCTATCCCCGGGACAGGGGATTTGGAGACCCAGTACTTC
abundance: NA; v_gene: TRBV12-3/TRBV12-4; d_gene: NA; j_gene: TRBJ1-1; CDR3aa: CASSFSSSRAFF; CDR3nt: TGTGCCAGCAGCTTCTCCAGCTCCCGGGCTTTCTTT
abundance: few; v_gene: TRBV5-5; d_gene: NA; j_gene: TRBJ2-7; CDR3aa: CASSPPSGFSYEQYF; CDR3nt: TGTGCCAGCAGCCCCCCCTCCGGGTTCTCCTACGAGCAGTACTTC
abundance: few; v_gene: TRBV28; d_gene: NA; j_gene: TRBJ1-5; CDR3aa: CASRRTRGNQPQHF; CDR3nt: TGTGCCAGCAGACGGACTAGGGGCAATCAGCCCCAGCATTTT
abundance: NA; v_gene: TRBV9; d_gene: NA; j_gene: TRBJ2-7; CDR3aa: CASSVSPSEEQYF; CDR3nt: TGTGCCAGCAGCGTATCCCCCTCGGAGGAGCAGTACTTC